This TCR beta chain derives from a study of shared clonotypes between healthy human individuals. Looking at the study overall: Sampling drew on donors who were a couple of women and a few men aged 18 to 49.

Germline V gene lookup returns CDR1 SGDLS and CDR2 YYNGEE. CDR3 length: 15 amino acids. Trimming shortened V by 2 bases and J by 4 bases, and 13 bases separated the two germline ends. Data came from immunoSEQ multiplex PCR; TCRdb stores just in-frame clones and leaves some out. The sample includes around 2,000,000 clones, more than 85% of them seen just once. CD8 cells classed as naive were CD45RO-negative and positively selected for CCR7, excluding terminally differentiated effector memory CD45RA+ cells. As to this clone: Its specificity is not known.

Study outcomes and limitations: Naive subsets tended to show greater estimated richness than memory subsets.

This rearrangement joins TRBV9 to TRBJ1-5; possibly TRBD1 for D (6 bases). The source material was naive CD8+ T cells from PBMCs. The sequence came from a man aged 18 to 29 in good health. Some clones in this sample may be carry-over from other donors' samples. The DNA for the CDR3 is TGTGCCAGCAGCGTCGGGGGGCAACGAAATCAGCCCCAGCATTTT. Translating gives CASSVGGQRNQPQHF.